This is a list of T cell receptor beta chains from one sample in a study of blood T cell repertoires in COVID-19. Profiling relied on immunoSEQ multiplex PCR, and the TCRdb table lists in-frame clones only, not all of them. The data contain about 110,000 clones, over 60% of them singletons. Sequencing was performed on peripheral blood. The receptors were gathered from a man in his 70s with acute or convalescent COVID-19. Both conserved end residues are part of each CDR3. A D gene is named only where the DNA matches it firmly. For some rows the clone size is stated as once, few or many, or as a class when expanded; others skip it.

d_call j_call v_call clone_size cdr3_nt cdr3_aa
. TRBJ2-1 TRBV21-1 . TGTGCCAGCAGCCATGTTCCCCACAGGGTCCACAATGAGCAGTTCTTC CASSHVPHRVHNEQFF
. TRBJ1-1 TRBV6-6 . TGTGCCAGCAGAGAGGGCAGGGGTTGGACTGAAGCTTTCTTT CASREGRGWTEAFF
. TRBJ1-5 TRBV19 . TGTGCCAGTAGTATTTTTACAGTTCAGAGCAATCAGCCCCAGCATTTT CASSIFTVQSNQPQHF
. TRBJ1-5 TRBV6-1 . TGTGCCAGCAGTGAGGCGGGGGCGGGCAATCAGCCCCAGCATTTT CASSEAGAGNQPQHF
TRBD1 TRBJ2-3 TRBV10-3 . TGTGCCATCAGTGAGGCGCAGGGGGCGAAGGGGACAGATACGCAGTATTTT CAISEAQGAKGTDTQYF
TRBD1 TRBJ2-1 TRBV4-3 . TGCGCCAGCAGCCAACCGGGACAGGGGTTCAATGAGCAGTTCTTC CASSQPGQGFNEQFF
TRBD1 TRBJ1-1 TRBV5-1 . TGCGCCAGCAGCTACTGGACAGGGACGAACACTGAAGCTTTCTTT CASSYWTGTNTEAFF
. TRBJ1-1 TRBV19 once TGTGCCAGTAGTATAGGGGGGGGACTTACGAACACTGAAGCTTTCTTT CASSIGGGLTNTEAFF
TRBD2 TRBJ2-3 TRBV3-1/TRBV3-2 . TGTGCCAGCAGCCAAGGTCCTAGCGGGGGAGGTACAGATACGCAGTATTTT CASSQGPSGGGTDTQYF
. TRBJ1-4 TRBV4-3 . TGCGCCAGCAGCCAAGCGCCCTCTGGACAGTCAAATGAAAAACTGTTTTTT CASSQAPSGQSNEKLFF